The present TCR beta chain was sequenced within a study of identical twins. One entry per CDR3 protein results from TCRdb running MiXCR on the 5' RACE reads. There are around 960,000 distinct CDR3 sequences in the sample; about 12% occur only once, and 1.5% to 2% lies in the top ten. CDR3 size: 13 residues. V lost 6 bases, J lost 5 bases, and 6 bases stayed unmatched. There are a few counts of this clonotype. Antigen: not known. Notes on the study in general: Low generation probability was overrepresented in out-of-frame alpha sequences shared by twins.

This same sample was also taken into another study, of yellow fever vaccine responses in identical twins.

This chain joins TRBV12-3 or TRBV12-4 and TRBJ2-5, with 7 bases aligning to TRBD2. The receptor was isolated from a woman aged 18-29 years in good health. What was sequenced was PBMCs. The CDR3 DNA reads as TGTGCCAGCAGAGGACTAGTTGGTGAGACCCAGTACTTC. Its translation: CASRGLVGETQYF.